These T cell receptor beta chains were read from a single sample in a study of blood T cell repertoires in COVID-19. Using immunoSEQ multiplex PCR, the repertoire was profiled, and TCRdb retains in-frame clones only, with some absent. The sample shows about 46,000 clones, around 87% of them seen only once. Sequenced material: peripheral blood. These receptors all stem from a human donor in a cohort sampled during active COVID-19. The CDR3 runs from the conserved cysteine through the conserved F or W. Fields, in order: J gene, D gene, clone size, V gene, CDR3 protein, CDR3 DNA. A D gene is named only where the DNA matches it firmly. Rows may omit the clone size; those that give it use once, few, many or a size class.

J gene: TRBJ2-7
D gene: NA
clone size: NA
V gene: TRBV14
CDR3 protein: CASSQAGFEQYF
CDR3 DNA: TGTGCCAGCAGCCAAGCAGGGTTCGAGCAGTACTTC

J gene: TRBJ1-4
D gene: NA
clone size: NA
V gene: TRBV10-2
CDR3 protein: CASSDVVANEKLFF
CDR3 DNA: TGCGCCAGCAGTGACGTGGTAGCTAATGAAAAACTGTTTTTT

J gene: TRBJ2-3
D gene: NA
clone size: medium-sized
V gene: TRBV4-1
CDR3 protein: CASSPPGGDTQYF
CDR3 DNA: TGCGCCAGCAGCCCCCCCGGGGGAGATACGCAGTATTTT

J gene: TRBJ1-2
D gene: TRBD1
clone size: NA
V gene: TRBV29-1
CDR3 protein: CSVVGTDLYGYTF
CDR3 DNA: TGCAGCGTTGTAGGGACAGACCTCTATGGCTACACCTTC

J gene: TRBJ2-5
D gene: TRBD1
clone size: NA
V gene: TRBV7-9
CDR3 protein: CASSPDRVWETQYF
CDR3 DNA: TGTGCCAGCAGTCCGGACAGGGTATGGGAGACCCAGTACTTC

J gene: TRBJ2-7
D gene: TRBD2
clone size: NA
V gene: TRBV10-3
CDR3 protein: CAISEPGTSGHPYEQYF
CDR3 DNA: TGTGCCATCAGTGAGCCGGGGACTAGCGGGCACCCCTACGAGCAGTACTTC

J gene: TRBJ2-3
D gene: TRBD2
clone size: NA
V gene: TRBV19
CDR3 protein: CASSPQRGGPDTQYF
CDR3 DNA: TGTGCCAGTAGTCCACAGCGGGGGGGCCCCGATACGCAGTATTTT

J gene: TRBJ2-7
D gene: TRBD2
clone size: NA
V gene: TRBV19
CDR3 protein: CASSMRTRRSYEQYF
CDR3 DNA: TGTGCCAGTAGTATGAGGACTAGACGAAGCTACGAGCAGTACTTC

J gene: TRBJ1-1
D gene: NA
clone size: NA
V gene: TRBV28
CDR3 protein: CASSSTNTEAFF
CDR3 DNA: TGTGCCAGCAGCTCTACCAACACTGAAGCTTTCTTT

J gene: TRBJ2-7
D gene: TRBD1
clone size: NA
V gene: TRBV10-2
CDR3 protein: CASSDPGGLPYEQYF
CDR3 DNA: TGCGCCAGCAGTGACCCAGGGGGCCTGCCCTACGAGCAGTACTTC

J gene: TRBJ2-5
D gene: TRBD2
clone size: NA
V gene: TRBV10-1
CDR3 protein: CASSESTSRKETQYF
CDR3 DNA: TGCGCCAGCAGTGAGTCGACTAGCAGGAAAGAGACCCAGTACTTC

J gene: TRBJ2-1
D gene: NA
clone size: NA
V gene: TRBV6-5
CDR3 protein: CASGGFIVGNNEQFF
CDR3 DNA: TGTGCCAGCGGAGGGTTCATCGTCGGCAACAATGAGCAGTTCTTC

J gene: TRBJ1-1
D gene: NA
clone size: NA
V gene: TRBV4-3
CDR3 protein: CASSLTGNTEAFF
CDR3 DNA: TGCGCCAGCAGCCTGACAGGGAACACTGAAGCTTTCTTT

J gene: TRBJ2-6
D gene: NA
clone size: NA
V gene: TRBV7-9
CDR3 protein: CASSENSGAGANVLTF
CDR3 DNA: TGTGCCAGCAGCGAAAACTCAGGGGCTGGGGCCAACGTCCTGACTTTC

J gene: TRBJ1-2
D gene: NA
clone size: NA
V gene: TRBV18
CDR3 protein: CASSPVASLDGYTF
CDR3 DNA: TGTGCCAGCTCACCTGTGGCAAGTCTTGATGGCTACACCTTC

J gene: TRBJ2-1
D gene: TRBD2
clone size: NA
V gene: TRBV11-2
CDR3 protein: CASSLGSSGGAGEQFF
CDR3 DNA: TGTGCCAGCAGCTTAGGATCTAGCGGGGGGGCCGGGGAGCAGTTCTTC

J gene: TRBJ2-2
D gene: TRBD2
clone size: NA
V gene: TRBV7-9
CDR3 protein: CASSFPNSGRANTGELFF
CDR3 DNA: TGTGCCAGCAGCTTCCCGAATAGCGGGAGGGCGAACACCGGGGAGCTGTTTTTT

J gene: TRBJ2-7
D gene: TRBD1
clone size: NA
V gene: TRBV6-5
CDR3 protein: CASSFSGTGLIDEQYF
CDR3 DNA: TGTGCCAGCAGTTTCTCCGGGACAGGGTTGATCGACGAGCAGTACTTC

J gene: TRBJ2-7
D gene: TRBD1
clone size: NA
V gene: TRBV5-5
CDR3 protein: CASLTGDEQYF
CDR3 DNA: TGTGCCAGCCTCACAGGGGACGAGCAGTACTTC

J gene: TRBJ1-2
D gene: NA
clone size: NA
V gene: TRBV25-1
CDR3 protein: CASSETGSNGYTF
CDR3 DNA: TGTGCCAGCAGTGAGACGGGGTCGAATGGCTACACCTTC

J gene: TRBJ2-7
D gene: NA
clone size: NA
V gene: TRBV28
CDR3 protein: CASSTMRATYEQYF
CDR3 DNA: TGTGCCAGCAGTACCATGAGGGCCACCTACGAGCAGTACTTC

J gene: TRBJ2-7
D gene: NA
clone size: NA
V gene: TRBV5-5
CDR3 protein: CASSLGVYEQYF
CDR3 DNA: TGTGCCAGCAGCTTAGGGGTTTACGAGCAGTACTTC

J gene: TRBJ2-7
D gene: NA
clone size: NA
V gene: TRBV6-4
CDR3 protein: CASSDSAGEQYF
CDR3 DNA: TGTGCCAGCAGTGACTCGGCGGGCGAGCAGTACTTC

J gene: TRBJ1-3
D gene: NA
clone size: NA
V gene: TRBV6-1
CDR3 protein: CASSEWQVGNTIYF
CDR3 DNA: TGTGCCAGCAGTGAATGGCAGGTTGGAAACACCATATATTTT

J gene: TRBJ2-5
D gene: TRBD1
clone size: NA
V gene: TRBV5-4
CDR3 protein: CASSLPLQGAVETQYF
CDR3 DNA: TGTGCCAGCAGCTTACCTCTACAGGGGGCTGTGGAGACCCAGTACTTC

J gene: TRBJ2-7
D gene: TRBD2
clone size: NA
V gene: TRBV15
CDR3 protein: CATSRGGLAAPYEQYF
CDR3 DNA: TGTGCCACCAGCAGAGGAGGGCTAGCGGCTCCCTACGAGCAGTACTTC

J gene: TRBJ1-5
D gene: TRBD1
clone size: NA
V gene: TRBV11-2
CDR3 protein: CASSLGDRGNQPQHF
CDR3 DNA: TGTGCCAGCAGCTTAGGGGACAGGGGCAATCAGCCCCAGCATTTT

J gene: TRBJ2-5
D gene: TRBD1
clone size: NA
V gene: TRBV28
CDR3 protein: CASSLGQGETQYF
CDR3 DNA: TGTGCCAGCAGCCTAGGACAGGGAGAGACCCAGTACTTC

J gene: TRBJ2-7
D gene: NA
clone size: NA
V gene: TRBV7-9
CDR3 protein: CASSLAYSYEQYF
CDR3 DNA: TGTGCCAGCAGCTTAGCGTATTCCTACGAGCAGTACTTC

J gene: TRBJ1-1
D gene: TRBD1
clone size: once
V gene: TRBV2
CDR3 protein: CASTVEQGGQGEAFF
CDR3 DNA: TGTGCCAGCACCGTGGAGCAGGGAGGACAGGGTGAAGCTTTCTTT

J gene: TRBJ1-2
D gene: NA
clone size: NA
V gene: TRBV2
CDR3 protein: CASSAGGGYTF
CDR3 DNA: TGTGCCAGCAGTGCCGGCGGTGGCTACACCTTC

J gene: TRBJ2-7
D gene: NA
clone size: NA
V gene: TRBV10-3
CDR3 protein: CAISDPAGEQYF
CDR3 DNA: TGTGCCATCAGTGACCCGGCAGGGGAGCAGTACTTC

J gene: TRBJ2-1
D gene: NA
clone size: NA
V gene: TRBV10-1
CDR3 protein: CASSEGGTYNEQFF
CDR3 DNA: TGCGCCAGCAGTGAAGGGGGAACCTACAATGAGCAGTTCTTC

J gene: TRBJ2-7
D gene: TRBD1
clone size: NA
V gene: TRBV4-3
CDR3 protein: CASSQGTETYEQYF
CDR3 DNA: TGCGCCAGCAGCCAGGGGACAGAGACCTACGAGCAGTACTTC

J gene: TRBJ2-7
D gene: TRBD2
clone size: NA
V gene: TRBV13
CDR3 protein: CASSIRRRPGLPYEQYF
CDR3 DNA: TGTGCCAGCAGCATTAGGAGAAGACCGGGACTACCCTACGAGCAGTACTTC

J gene: TRBJ1-1
D gene: NA
clone size: NA
V gene: TRBV2
CDR3 protein: CASSDASGRGTEAFF
CDR3 DNA: TGTGCCAGCAGTGACGCCTCCGGGCGGGGCACTGAAGCTTTCTTT

J gene: TRBJ1-5
D gene: NA
clone size: NA
V gene: TRBV21-1
CDR3 protein: CASSKAGTVSNQPQHF
CDR3 DNA: TGTGCCAGCAGCAAGGCCGGGACAGTTAGCAATCAGCCCCAGCATTTT

J gene: TRBJ1-5
D gene: NA
clone size: once
V gene: TRBV6-5
CDR3 protein: CASSVGQYSNQPQHF
CDR3 DNA: TGTGCCAGCAGCGTCGGACAGTATAGCAATCAGCCCCAGCATTTT

J gene: TRBJ2-1
D gene: TRBD1
clone size: once
V gene: TRBV29-1
CDR3 protein: CSAMTGVSYNEQFF
CDR3 DNA: TGCAGCGCTATGACAGGGGTCTCCTACAATGAGCAGTTCTTC

J gene: TRBJ1-4
D gene: NA
clone size: NA
V gene: TRBV7-6
CDR3 protein: CASSLAWGVVDEKLFF
CDR3 DNA: TGTGCCAGCAGCTTAGCCTGGGGGGTCGTTGATGAAAAACTGTTTTTT